This T cell receptor (beta chain) derives from a study of blood T cell repertoires in COVID-19. At the level of the study: Samples came from the United States, Italy and Spain, spanning acute and convalescent COVID-19. T cells, B-cell-depleted T cells, or PBMCs supplied cDNA or gDNA.

Clinical histories supplied by participants themselves formed the basis of cohort assignment. Per the study methods: Scientists estimated how many nucleated cells there were by amplifying reference gene primers. The table came from immunoSEQ multiplex PCR; TCRdb's copy has only in-frame clones and leaves some out. That table supplies the V and J calls and clone size; D and trimming were determined from the DNA. This table holds around 250,000 clones, more than 75% found once. The CDR3 is made up of 15 amino acids. V lost 0 bases to trimming and J lost 6 bases; unmatched junction nucleotides: 5. Germline V gives CDR1 LNHDA, CDR2 SQIVND (reference sequence).

The J gene is TRBJ2-1, the V gene TRBV19; 7 positions match TRBD2. Sequencing used PBMCs or T cells enriched from blood (not recorded which). The TCR was taken from a man aged 18 to 30 who had recovered from COVID-19. CDR3 region: CASSIDGLEGNEQFF. In DNA, the CDR3 is TGTGCCAGTAGTATAGATGGACTAGAAGGCAATGAGCAGTTCTTC.